Presented here are 30 T cell receptor beta chains from one specimen sequenced in a study of radiotherapy plus CTLA-4 blockade in lung cancer. The table came from immunoSEQ multiplex PCR; TCRdb's copy has only in-frame clones and leaves some out. The repertoire holds approximately 30,000 clones, with roughly three quarters as singletons. Sequenced material: peripheral blood, taken from a patient treated with radiotherapy plus ipilimumab. The receptors come from a human donor with non-small cell lung cancer whose response to radiotherapy plus ipilimumab could not be evaluated.

In this sample, this clone turned up a few times. V is TRBV6-6 and J is TRBJ1-2; 8 bases line up with TRBD1. V shed 5 bases, J shed 8 bases, and the junction held 13 bases outside the gene matches. The CDR3 has 15 amino acids. Per germline, CDR1 MNHNY and CDR2 SVGAGI (reference sequence). CDR3 sequence (DNA): TGTGCCAGCAGTCGTCCCCCGGACAGGGTGGAGGGCTACACCTTC. Translated, it gives CASSRPPDRVEGYTF.

This clone was detected a few times. The rearrangement links TRBV29-1 to TRBJ2-5, with D tentatively TRBD1 (5 bases). CDR1 and CDR2 from the germline V gene are SQVTM and ANQGSEA. V lost 4 bases, J lost 2 bases, and 8 bases lay in between. This CDR3 is 12 amino acids long. CDR3 in DNA: TGCAGCGTTGGACAGAGACAAGAGACCCAGTACTTC. This encodes CSVGQRQETQYF.

The chain uses TRBV10-2 and TRBJ2-1, with 8 positions matching TRBD2. The CDR3 is made up of 15 amino acids. The V segment lost 0 bases and the J segment 6 bases; nucleotides outside the gene matches: 4. Germline values: CDR1 WSHSY, CDR2 SAAADI. The CDR3 sequence: CASSESGTRSNEQFF. DNA for the CDR3: TGCGCCAGCAGTGAGTCAGGGACTAGGAGCAATGAGCAGTTCTTC.

This clone rates as medium-sized (0.01 to 0.1%). The chain employs TRBV10-3 and TRBJ2-2; 7 bases map to TRBD1. Trimming took 9 bases from V and 1 from J; bases not matched to a gene: 2. CDR3 length equals 13 residues. The V gene's germline CDR1 is ENHRY and CDR2 SYGVKD. The CDR3 coding sequence is TGTGCCATAGGGACAGTGAACACCGGGGAGCTGTTTTTT. Its translation is CAIGTVNTGELFF.

The V and J genes are TRBV19 and TRBJ2-3; D might be TRBD1 (5 bases). Germline lookup yields CDR1 LNHDA and CDR2 SQIVND (reference sequence). The V end was cut by 4 bases, the J end by 4 bases, with 9 bases between. This CDR3 spans 13 amino acids. The CDR3 reads CASSRGRADTQYF. The CDR3 coding sequence is TGTGCCAGTAGTAGGGGCCGGGCAGATACGCAGTATTTT.

The chain has TRBV7-2 and TRBJ2-1; possibly TRBD2 for D (6 bases). CDR3 length: 14 amino acids. Trimming left V 0 bases short and J 15 bases short, with 18 bases between. The germline CDR1 and CDR2 sequences are SGHTA and FQGNSA. The CDR3 nucleotides are TGTGCCAGCAGCTTAGCTTCTAGCGCCCTAACCCGGTTCTTC. Its translation is CASSLASSALTRFF.

Concerning this clone: Being one base from a much bigger clone, this may be a read error. This chain uses TRBV5-5 with TRBJ2-7, with TRBD1 identical over 8 bases. The CDR3 length is 14 residues. Germline V gene lookup returns CDR1 SGHKS and CDR2 YYEKEE (reference sequence). The CDR3 coding sequence is TGTGCCGGCAGCTTGTTCCAGGGGGCAAGGGAGCAGTACTTC. It specifies CAGSLFQGAREQYF.

This sequence joins TRBV30 and TRBJ1-1, with no clear D. V was trimmed by 0 bases and J by 3 bases, leaving 11 bases between them. The CDR3 is made up of 14 amino acids. Germline V gene sequence: CDR1 GTSNPN, CDR2 SVGIG (reference sequence). In DNA, the CDR3 is TGTGCCTGGAGTGTACTAGGGAGAGACACTGAAGCTTTCTTT. Translation: CAWSVLGRDTEAFF.

CDR3 DNA: TGTGCCAGTAGTCCCCGTGCAGGGGGCTTTCTTATGGACAAAAACATTCAGTACTTC. It codes for CASSPRAGGFLMDKNIQYF. The J gene is TRBJ2-4, the V gene TRBV19; 8 bases align to TRBD1. Looked up from germline, CDR1 is LNHDA and CDR2 is SQIVND (reference sequence). The CDR3 has 19 amino acids. Germline trimming cut 5 bases from V and 3 bases from J; bases unmatched to any gene: 18.

The rearrangement links TRBV30 to TRBJ2-4, with no clear D. Germline V gene data show CDR1 as GTSNPN and CDR2 as SVGIG (reference sequence). Deletions cut 2 bases from V and 0 bases from J, with 14 bases between. The CDR3 sequence is 16 residues long. The CDR3 DNA reads as TGTGCCTGGAGTCCGCGAGGAAGGTCAGCCAAAAACATTCAGTACTTC. Amino acid sequence: CAWSPRGRSAKNIQYF.

This rearrangement joins TRBV5-4 to TRBJ1-1, with D uncertain. Germline V gives CDR1 SGHNT, CDR2 YYREEE (reference sequence). The CDR3 is 13 residues long. Trimming took off 4 bases at V and 1 base at J, with 8 bases between the two ends. Written as DNA, the CDR3 is TGTGCCAGCAGCGTACAGAGGAACACTGAAGCTTTCTTT. Amino acids: CASSVQRNTEAFF.

This chain joins TRBV25-1 and TRBJ2-7, with TRBD2 matching over 8 bases. The CDR3 is 17 amino acids. V dropped 10 bases and J dropped 6; count of bases not matched to a gene: 23. The germline V gene has CDR1 MGHDK and CDR2 SYGVNS. CDR3 sequence: CANPRPPASGPPCEQYF. CDR3 in DNA: TGTGCCAACCCACGTCCCCCCGCTAGCGGGCCGCCGTGCGAGCAGTACTTC.

This chain uses TRBV6-5 with TRBJ1-6; D remains ambiguous. V dropped 0 bases and J dropped 3 bases, with 9 bases sitting between them. CDR3 length: 16 amino acids. The germline V gene encodes CDR1 MNHEY and CDR2 SVGAGI. The CDR3 DNA is TGTGCCAGCAGTTACTCAGATCAGGACTATAATTCACCCCTCCACTTT. Residues: CASSYSDQDYNSPLHF.

The CDR3 DNA is TGCGCCAGCAGCTTGGCAGGGACAGGGGATATAGCGGCTGGTGGCTACACCTTC. Its translation is CASSLAGTGDIAAGGYTF. This chain joins TRBV5-1 and TRBJ1-2; TRBD1 agrees at 10 bases. Germline V gene data show CDR1 as SGHRS and CDR2 as YFSETQ. This CDR3 contains 18 residues. Unmatched junction bases numbered 15, after V lost 0 bases and J lost 7 bases.

This clone showed up just a few times. The V call is TRBV7-9, the J call TRBJ2-1; TRBD1 matches at 9 bases. This CDR3 is 16 amino acids long. CDR1 SEHNR and CDR2 FQNEAQ come from the germline V gene (reference sequence). The ends lost 4 bases at V and 0 bases at J; junction bases unmatched: 4. CDR3 protein: CASSSQGASSYNEQFF. CDR3 nucleotides: TGTGCCAGCAGCTCACAGGGGGCGAGCTCCTACAATGAGCAGTTCTTC.

This chain links TRBV9 with TRBJ2-3; tentative D call: TRBD2 (5 bases). The CDR3 has 15 residues. V dropped 3 bases and J dropped 0 bases, with 11 bases sitting between them. Germline V CDR1 and CDR2: SGDLS, YYNGEE. Here the CDR3 DNA reads TGTGCCAGCAGCGGGACTCTTTATAGCACAGATACGCAGTATTTT. Residues: CASSGTLYSTDTQYF.

The genes are TRBV18 and TRBJ2-6; 7 nucleotides line up with TRBD1. V shed 6 bases, J shed 0 bases, and the junction held 8 bases outside the gene matches. Germline CDR1 reads KGHSH; CDR2 reads LQKENI. This CDR3 contains 17 residues. This CDR3 reads CASSRQGPLSGANVLTF. Here the CDR3 DNA reads TGTGCCAGCTCCCGACAGGGTCCCCTCTCTGGGGCCAACGTCCTGACTTTC.

CDR3 protein: CASSQTRQGYGYTF. DNA of the CDR3: TGCGCCAGCAGCCAGACAAGGCAGGGCTATGGCTACACCTTC. The chain has TRBV4-3 and TRBJ1-2; TRBD1 is a possible D gene (5 bases). With 3 bases removed from V and 4 bases from J, the gap between germline ends came to 12 bases. The V gene's germline CDR1 is LGHNA and CDR2 YSLEER. This CDR3 is 14 amino acids long.

As DNA, the CDR3 is TGTGCCAGCAGCGTATTGGGACACAACCCCACAGATACGCAGTATTTT. Residues: CASSVLGHNPTDTQYF. The chain carries TRBV9 and TRBJ2-3; D might be TRBD1 (6 bases). With 1 base removed from V and 2 bases from J, the gap between germline ends came to 14 bases. Per germline, CDR1 SGDLS and CDR2 YYNGEE. The CDR3 runs 16 residues.

The J gene is TRBJ1-1, the V gene TRBV28; D is unresolved. The CDR3 length is 16 residues. Germline V gene lookup returns CDR1 MDHEN and CDR2 SYDVKM. V was clipped by 4 bases and J by 2 bases, with 17 bases between them. CDR3 bases: TGTGCCAGCAGTTCCAACATGGGAGGGTATAACACTGAAGCTTTCTTT. It translates to CASSSNMGGYNTEAFF.

This rearrangement joins TRBV30 to TRBJ1-6; D gene unclear. The CDR3 totals 12 residues. Germline values: CDR1 GTSNPN, CDR2 SVGIG (reference sequence). Trimming took 5 bases from V and 1 from J, leaving 3 bases between them. As DNA, the CDR3 is TGTGCCTGGTCGTCCTATAATTCACCCCTCCACTTT. This translates into CAWSSYNSPLHF.

The chain links TRBV5-6 to TRBJ1-1; 7 nucleotides line up with TRBD1. Trimming took 4 bases from V and 0 from J; bases not matched to a gene: 3. This CDR3 spans 14 amino acids. CDR1 SGHDT and CDR2 YYEEEE come from the germline V gene. The CDR3, as DNA: TGTGCCAGCAGCCGGAGGGGGCTGAACACTGAAGCTTTCTTT. Protein: CASSRRGLNTEAFF.

The chain has TRBV7-2 and TRBJ2-5; tentatively, D is TRBD1 (5 bases). Between the trimmed V and J ends, which lost 1 base and 3 bases, there was a span of 18 bases. Germline V gene sequence: CDR1 SGHTA, CDR2 FQGNSA. The CDR3 loop spans 17 amino acids. The DNA of the CDR3 is TGTGCCAGCAGCTTAGAAGCAGGGATCCGCGGAAAAGAGACCCAGTACTTC. Protein sequence: CASSLEAGIRGKETQYF.

The rearrangement joins TRBV5-1 to TRBJ2-7, with 7 nucleotides matching TRBD1. Germline CDR1 SGHRS, CDR2 YFSETQ. The CDR3 runs 12 residues. With 3 bases clipped from V and 7 bases from J, the junction kept 4 bases outside the gene matches. The chain's CDR3 is CASSYDREEQYF. CDR3 bases: TGCGCCAGCAGCTACGACAGGGAGGAGCAGTACTTC.

This chain joins TRBV11-3 and TRBJ1-1; D is possibly TRBD1 (5 bases). The CDR3 extends over 15 amino acids. V was clipped by 5 bases and J by 1 base, with 14 bases between them. Per germline, CDR1 SGHNT and CDR2 YENEEA. CDR3 sequence: CASSEDSQGNTEAFF. The CDR3 DNA reads as TGTGCCAGCAGCGAAGATTCCCAGGGGAACACTGAAGCTTTCTTT.

This chain links TRBV7-9 with TRBJ2-1; 13 nucleotides match TRBD2. CDR1 and CDR2 (germline): SEHNR, FQNEAQ (reference sequence). After removal of 2 bases from V and 7 bases from J, the junction contained 5 bases not matched to a gene. The CDR3 is 16 residues long. DNA of the CDR3: TGTGCCAGCAGCTTATCCAGGACTAGCGGGAGTAATGAGCAGTTCTTC. Its translation: CASSLSRTSGSNEQFF.

The chain links TRBV7-9 to TRBJ2-1; no reliable D call. Germline V CDR1 and CDR2: SEHNR, FQNEAQ (reference sequence). The V end lost 3 bases, the J end lost 7 bases, and 4 bases lay between the germline ends. The CDR3 totals 11 residues. This chain's CDR3 is CASSFHNEQFF. CDR3 nucleotide sequence: TGTGCCAGCAGCTTCCATAATGAGCAGTTCTTC.

This sequence joins TRBV28 and TRBJ2-5, with a tentative D call TRBD1 (6 bases). V dropped 2 bases and J dropped 3 bases, with 13 bases sitting between them. Germline-derived CDR1 and CDR2 are MDHEN and SYDVKM. The CDR3 contains 15 residues. The CDR3: CASSLPGELKETQYF. The CDR3 region has the DNA TGTGCCAGCAGTTTACCAGGGGAGTTAAAAGAGACCCAGTACTTC. Full variable domain (remainder filled in from reference TRBV28 and TRBJ2-5): DVKVTQSSRYLVKRTGEKVFLECVQDMDHENMFWYRQDPGLGLRLIYFSYDVKMKEKGDIPEGYSVSREKKERFSLILESASTNQTSMYLCASSLPGELKETQYFGPGTRLLVL.

The rearrangement joins TRBV7-5 to TRBJ2-1; TRBD2 reflects the table's D call only, with no check against the DNA. TRBV7-5 is designated a pseudogene. The CDR3 has 16 amino acids. The chain's CDR3 is CARSPRVCGSFNEQFF. The CDR3 nucleotides read TGTGCCAGAAGCCCCCGAGTGTGCGGGAGCTTCAATGAGCAGTTCTTC.

The genes are TRBV5-8 and TRBJ1-2; TRBD1 is a possible D gene (5 bases). Trimming left V 2 bases short and J 4 bases short, with 9 bases between. From germline, CDR1 is SGHTS and CDR2 YDEGEE. The CDR3 is 13 residues long. CDR3 amino acids: CASSFDSRYGYTF. The CDR3 DNA reads as TGTGCCAGCAGCTTCGACAGCCGCTATGGCTACACCTTC.